Given below is one TCR beta chain in context. Its antigen is unidentified. CDR3 length: 19 amino acids. The J segment lost 0 bases and the V segment lost 1 base, leaving 12 bases of the junction unmatched. Germline CDR1 and CDR2: SNHLY and FYNNEI. The data were taken from a study of response to subunit inactivated influenza vaccine. TCRdb independently ran MiXCR on the RT-PCR reads; one entry per CDR3 protein. This table holds about 780,000 distinct CDR3 sequences, about 18% found once. Overall study results and limits: With each seasonal influenza vaccination, the authors suggested, few new T cells are recruited.

This chain uses TRBV2 with TRBJ2-1; 7 nucleotides agree with TRBD2. This receptor was identified in a man aged 45-65 years who received an inactivated influenza vaccine. Sequences were derived from PBMCs from blood, sampled around 5 days after vaccination. The DNA of the CDR3 is TGTGCCAGCAGTGAAGTGAGGGAGCTAGCGGACCCCTCCTACAATGAGCAGTTCTTC. It specifies CASSEVRELADPSYNEQFF.